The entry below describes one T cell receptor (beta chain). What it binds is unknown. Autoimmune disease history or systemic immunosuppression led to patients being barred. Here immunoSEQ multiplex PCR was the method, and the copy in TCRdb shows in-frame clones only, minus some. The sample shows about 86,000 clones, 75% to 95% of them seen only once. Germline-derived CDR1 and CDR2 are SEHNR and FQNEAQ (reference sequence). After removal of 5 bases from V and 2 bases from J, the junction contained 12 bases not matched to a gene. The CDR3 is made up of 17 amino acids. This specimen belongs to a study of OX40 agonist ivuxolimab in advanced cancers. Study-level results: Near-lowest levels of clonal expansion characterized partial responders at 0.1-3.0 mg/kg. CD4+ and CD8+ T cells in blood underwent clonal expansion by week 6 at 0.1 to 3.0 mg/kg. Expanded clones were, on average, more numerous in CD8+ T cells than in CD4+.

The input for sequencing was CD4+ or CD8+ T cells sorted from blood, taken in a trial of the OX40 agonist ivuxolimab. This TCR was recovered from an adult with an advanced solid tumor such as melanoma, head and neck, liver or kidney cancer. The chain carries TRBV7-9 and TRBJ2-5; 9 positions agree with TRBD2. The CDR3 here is CASSPGGGAGWQETQYF. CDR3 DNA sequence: TGTGCCAGCAGCCCCGGCGGGGGGGCAGGGTGGCAAGAGACCCAGTACTTC.